Included here is one T cell receptor beta chain sequence, with context. This receptor's antigen is unknown. Base qualities are not recorded, but no much larger clone differs from it by a single base. The CDR3 measures 14 amino acids from cysteine to phenylalanine. Here the CDR3 DNA is all that survives: 42 bases in frame from base 1. Per the germline V gene, MDHEN is the CDR1 and SYDVKM is the CDR2. Trimming takes 7 bases from V and 7 bases from J, and the germline ends sit 14 bases apart. Inclusion was restricted to participants for whom at least one PBMC sample before ART initiation and at least two post-ART samples were available. All participants with HIV were treated in the United States of America. Before DNA extraction, cryopreserved samples of roughly 0.85-10 million PBMC were thawed and washed. At the time of the earliest PBMC sample, participants with HIV were aged between roughly 20 and 54 years. Each participant contributed PBMC samples from 1-4 timepoints before ART initiation and 2-8 timepoints after ART initiation, with a median of 7 samples. Serial HIV viral load, CD4+ T-cell count, ART history and demographic data were obtained for every participant. Genomic DNA was extracted from unsorted PBMC with a Qiagen kit on a QIAcube, processed in batches of 12 samples.

These data belong to a study of long-term antiretroviral therapy in people with HIV (dated by TCRdb to 2022 to 2024). Context from the whole study: The earliest samples were collected roughly a decade before the 2015 WHO recommendation for immediate ART, at a time when ART was usually postponed until CD4 counts fell. A retrospective serial study tested whether changes in peripheral blood TRB repertoire composition and diversity were associated with ART initiation and durable HIV suppression. A total of 192 cryopreserved PBMC samples were contributed to the cohort by 30 adults with confirmed HIV infection, with samples collected serially over a mean of approximately six years (range 1-12). About 35% of the 30 participants with HIV were female. No cross-contamination during QIAcube processing turned up in test extractions that ran a monoclonal T-cell line alongside approximately 35 polyclonal samples. The full study reports these points: Inferences about post-ART repertoire changes were limited because no data were available on ART adherence, viral resistance or therapy changes. Samples dated from the mid-2000s to the late 2010s, and the ART regimens used may be less effective than current ones. Because cell numbers in pre-ART samples were limited, unsorted PBMC were profiled instead of sorted CD4+ and CD8+ T cells. CDR3 length ranges in HIV repertoires were narrower than in controls, and network structure suggested an antigen-experienced repertoire with only a slight naive shift after ART. At every time point, the repertoire was dominated by expanded TRB clones first identified before ART initiation, although this dominance fluctuated and, in many PLHIV, declined after ART. ART initiation was associated with a significant increase in TRB diversity, but diversity stayed significantly below transplant donor controls even after long-term ART. Limited PBMC availability meant only the TCR beta chain was sequenced, without alpha chain pairing.

The immunoSEQ hsTCRB v3.0 assay was used at survey level resolution for TRB variable region sequencing. The targeted TRB sequencing depth was 40,000-50,000 T-cell genomes per sample. Pooled TRB libraries were sequenced on an Illumina MiSeq with a v3 150-cycle kit. In the original analysis: Repertoire analysis was run in R within a reproducible Nextflow workflow that covered QC, data transformation and analysis. LymphoSeq2, an R package for exploring AIRR-Seq data, was used to implement custom analyses. A handful of samples that yielded fewer than 5000 total TRB sequences were excluded, so that fewer than 200 HIV repertoires were analyzed. Of the roughly 180 retained HIV repertoires, approximately 57 were collected before and roughly 130 after ART initiation. Repertoires were downsampled to 5000 TRB nucleotide sequences, and summary statistics were averaged over 100 downsampling iterations. Only TRB sequences with CDR3 regions of at least seven amino acids were retained for analysis. Diversity was assessed using a clonality score derived from Shannon entropy and using the Gini coefficient. In the repertoire networks, any two of the top 5000 CDR3 amino acid sequences were connected whenever the two sequences differed by an edit distance of one. Antigen specificity groups and MHC restriction were predicted for TRB CDR3 amino acid sequences with GLIPH2. To flag known associations with CMV, EBV, HIV or tissue antigens, CDR3 amino acid sequences were compared against VDJdb and McPAS-TCR. Pre-ART, post-ART and control groups were compared with Wilcoxon signed-rank tests and Holm-Bonferroni correction. Drawn from immuneACCESS, this table holds only the in-frame rearrangements with V and J called that TCRdb kept. Clones are partly lost; checked studies trace under half to an unresolved V gene and leave the rest unexplained. The D gene and trimming were derived from the DNA, and the V and J assignments and clone size from that table. This sample has more than 20,000 clones in its table, and about 86% of those were observed once. The ten largest clones capture under 5.5% of the sample.

Source: unsorted PBMCs, taken 2.6 to 2.8 years after starting antiretroviral therapy. The source is a man in his forties with HIV. The chain is made from TRBV28 and TRBJ1-6, with TRBD1 as a weak D call on 6 bases. The DNA reads TGTGCCAGCAAAGGACAGTTGGGGAATTCACCCCTCCACTTT. This yields the protein CASKGQLGNSPLHF.